This TCR beta chain was retrieved from a study of blood T cell repertoires in COVID-19 (dated by TCRdb to the early 2020s). About the investigation overall: Samples from collaborators originated in the United States, Italy and Spain and spanned both the acute and convalescent phases of COVID-19. The prospective study material was composed of cDNA or gDNA derived from T cells, B-cell-depleted T cells, or PBMCs. The dataset comprised deeply sampled blood TCRbeta repertoires from subjects exposed to, actively infected with, or recovered from COVID-19. The repertoires were released in a freely available public database intended as a resource for research on the immune response to SARS-CoV-2. The samples were drawn from two sources: the first 160 participants of the ongoing ImmuneRACE study, and 1,000 to 1,500 subjects contributed by 6 global collaborators. A de-identified subject ID, COVID-19 status, age in years and sex were almost always included in the sample metadata. Where available, HLA class I and class II types were obtained from metadata supplied by the sample provider rather than from assay-based typing.

Turning to this clone: The antigen it recognizes is unknown. Base qualities are not provided; no much larger clone lies one nucleotide away.

Overall study outcomes, separate from this receptor: The amount of clinical and demographic metadata varied by source and participant and was provided uncurated.

Germline trimming: 1 base from V, 6 bases from J; junction bases outside gene matches: 9. Taken from the germline V gene (reference sequence), the CDR1 and CDR2 loops are SEHNR and FQNEAQ. From its cysteine to its phenylalanine, the CDR3 spans 17 amino acids. Only the CDR3 region is kept as DNA, spanning 51 bases read in frame from base 1. The immunoSEQ Assay, a bias-controlled multiplex PCR, was used to amplify TCRbeta CDR3 regions from genomic DNA. As for how the authors treated the data: Nucleated cell counts per sample were estimated from amplification of reference gene primers within the assay. To quantify the absolute abundance of each unique TCRbeta CDR3 rearrangement, sequence reads were collapsed and filtered. Productive Simpson clonality was computed per sample as the square root of Simpson's diversity index over productive rearrangements. Drawn from immuneACCESS, this table holds only the in-frame rearrangements with V and J called that TCRdb kept. Clones are partly lost; checked studies trace under half to an unresolved V gene and leave the rest unexplained. V, J and clone size are those of that table, while D and trimming were read from the DNA. Across this sample there are about 33,000 clones, with around nine tenths seen only once. About 6.3% of the sample is taken by the ten largest.

The collaborating institutions used their own protocols to collect whole blood in K2EDTA tubes. For TCRbeta analysis, collaborators shipped samples as frozen whole blood, isolated PBMCs, or DNA extracted from either of those sample types. The sequence derives from a human donor in a cohort sampled during active COVID-19. Sequences were obtained from peripheral blood. The V and J segments used are TRBV7-9 and TRBJ2-1, and TRBD2 aligns with 10 junction nucleotides. The sequenced DNA is TGTGCCAGCAGCTTAGGGACAACTAGCGGGAAGGCCAATGAGCAGTTCTTC. Translated, this is CASSLGTTSGKANEQFF.